The source of this T cell receptor beta chain is a study of blood T cells in healthy people across ages. This clonotype has just a few counts. V gave up 8 bases and J gave up 4 bases, with 15 bases separating them. The germline V gene has CDR1 DFQATT and CDR2 SNEGSKA (reference sequence). The CDR3 consists of 14 residues. Alongside a J-beta primer mix, a sample-barcoded 5' primer served in a second PCR lasting about 6 to 12 cycles. In TCRdb, the 5' RACE reads were re-called with MiXCR into one record per CDR3 protein. The table shows approximately 830,000 distinct CDR3 sequences, with about 62% occurring only once.

This clonotype originated in a man aged 25-45 years in good health. The genes are TRBV20-1 and TRBJ2-6; no firm D call. Sequencing was performed on blood. The CDR3 reads CSTRRWEGANVLTF. CDR3 sequence (DNA): TGCAGTACCCGGAGATGGGAAGGGGCCAACGTCCTGACTTTC.